This TCR beta chain was identified in a study of response to subunit inactivated influenza vaccine (dated by TCRdb to about 2018). Background for the entire study: The study used deep quantitative T cell receptor repertoire profiling to track responses to a trivalent subunit inactivated influenza vaccine.

This clonotype showed up just a few times. Its antigen remains unidentified. No base quality values were provided; no much bigger clone lies one nucleotide off. CDR1 and CDR2, per the germline V gene, are SGHVS and FQNEAQ. Trimming takes 4 bases off V and 8 bases off J; junction bases not matched to a gene: 13. Including cysteine and phenylalanine, the CDR3 has 16 amino acids. Left in the record is the CDR3 DNA by itself, 48 bases read in frame from the first base. What the work shows at the level of the full study, not this receptor alone: According to the authors, only a limited number of new T cells may be recruited by each seasonal influenza vaccination.

The method behind the library was RT-PCR. TCRdb names Illumina HiSeq 2500 as the instrument used. In TCRdb, the public reads were trimmed at Q25 with fastp and aligned with MiXCR, with productive beta chains retained. Under each unique CDR3 protein, matching rows form one entry showing the most common genes and DNA. The sample table records fewer than 250,000 distinct CDR3 sequences; about an eighth of these occur just once. The ten biggest clones cover approximately 25% of the sample. The receptor was isolated from a man aged 50 to 59 who received an inactivated influenza vaccine. Donor details come from another sample of the same person, matched by shared clones. The rearrangement combines TRBV7-8 with TRBJ2-2, with 7 bases in between that match TRBD2. Sequenced here: CD8+ T cells sorted from PBMCs, sampled 4 to 6 days after vaccination. The encoded CDR3 is CASSSMREILSGELFF. The bases are TGTGCCAGCAGCTCCATGCGGGAGATACTGTCGGGGGAGCTGTTTTTT.